Listed below are T cell receptor beta chains from one sample, sequenced in a study of blood T cells in healthy people across ages. Each CDR3 protein gets one entry after TCRdb re-called the 5' RACE reads with MiXCR. In the table there are some 1 million distinct CDR3 sequences, more than 40% of which are singletons. Sequenced material: blood. The receptors were gathered from a woman aged 60 to 75 in good health. Both conserved end residues are part of each CDR3. A row's size may be missing; if present it is once, few, many or a size class.

clone_size,v_call,j_call,cdr3_aa
-,TRBV27,TRBJ2-1,CASGFPDEQFF
-,TRBV20-1,TRBJ2-1,CSVTSGGLYNEQFF
-,TRBV30,-,CAWRGVAQETQYF
-,TRBV3-1,TRBJ2-1,CASSQDWKLGSGRLNEQFF
-,TRBV30,TRBJ2-7,CAWSPPGLYTSQYF
-,TRBV28,TRBJ1-4,CASSLATRTNEKLFF
-,TRBV25-1,TRBJ2-5,CASSERLIQGRETQYF
-,TRBV20-1,TRBJ2-5,CAPAGRETQYF
few,TRBV20-1,TRBJ1-6,CSARGQGAGSPLHF
-,TRBV6-1,TRBJ2-7,CASSEATPDISYEQYF
few,TRBV5-8,TRBJ1-1,CASSLGSLLNTEAFF
-,TRBV24-1,TRBJ2-3,CATSDPLVGVVPDTQYF
-,TRBV4-1,TRBJ1-2,CASSLLRGRRDGYTF
-,TRBV7-8,TRBJ2-7,CASSLPPTGTSGRAGYNEQYF
once,TRBV7-2,TRBJ2-7,CASSFLAATYEQYF
-,TRBV20-1,TRBJ2-7,CSASARIGDGEQYF
-,TRBV25-1,TRBJ2-1,CAGSDHARTGNPTRSSYNEQFF
-,TRBV4-2,TRBJ2-1,CASSHSWDNEQFF
few,TRBV5-1,TRBJ2-7,CASSWTTGDPYEQYF
-,TRBV20-1,TRBJ2-7,CGAGGIFSYEQYF
-,TRBV27,TRBJ1-4,CASSVVEGSEKLFF
-,TRBV12-3/TRBV12-4,TRBJ2-5,CASSLGGGRKDEQYF
-,TRBV4-1,TRBJ2-6,CASSQDLGGQIPPGANVLTF
-,TRBV4-2,TRBJ2-3,CASSTGTGTSTDTQYF
-,TRBV20-1,TRBJ1-4,CSARKLSPGVTNEKLFF
-,TRBV20-1,TRBJ2-7,CSARGAVGYEQYF
-,TRBV27,TRBJ1-6,CASSFRTSQGSPLHF
few,TRBV5-1,TRBJ2-1,CASSLVFSGSSYNEQFF
few,TRBV5-1,TRBJ1-2,CASTPGAPSNGYTF
-,TRBV6-6,TRBJ1-5,CASSGTGGGNQPQHF
-,TRBV20-1,-,CSAATRLFSYEQYF
-,TRBV12-3/TRBV12-4,TRBJ2-7,CASSLGIGDPYEQYF
few,TRBV20-1,TRBJ1-5,CSASRSNQPQHF
few,TRBV29-1,TRBJ2-1,CSVEVAEFGADEQFF
-,TRBV6-5,TRBJ2-5,CASSYLGQGAGWQETQYF
-,TRBV11-2,TRBJ1-5,CASSLRGKGQPQHF
-,TRBV2,TRBJ2-5,CASSGVAQETQYF
-,TRBV20-1,-,CSARTRTGGMYEQYF
-,TRBV20-1,TRBJ2-5,CSAEDRTGDQETQYF
many,TRBV20-1,TRBJ2-7,CSAREGGGPFYEQYF
-,TRBV20-1,TRBJ2-7,CSARVFLPRSYEQYF
-,TRBV27,TRBJ1-5,CASSLRTGGNQPQHF
-,TRBV9,TRBJ1-2,CATPGPPGPNQMGYTF
-,TRBV5-1,TRBJ2-5,CASRGLGGTQETQYF
-,TRBV12-3/TRBV12-4,TRBJ2-5,CASSSGTRREETQYF
once,TRBV28,TRBJ1-6,CASRGTGPYNSPLHF
-,TRBV27,TRBJ2-1,CASNPLAGRNEQFF
-,TRBV3-1,TRBJ2-3,CASSQGTRGTDTQYF
few,TRBV6-6,TRBJ1-4,CASSILTGSNEKLFF
-,TRBV20-1,TRBJ2-7,CSAQGTDRGDYEQYF
once,TRBV12-3/TRBV12-4,TRBJ2-2,CASSSGTGTRELFF
-,TRBV5-6,TRBJ2-3,CASSLESRDTQYF
few,TRBV6-2/TRBV6-3,TRBJ2-3,CASNTIRESSDTQYF
few,TRBV20-1,TRBJ2-5,CSLLGTSGRLKTQYF
-,TRBV5-5,TRBJ2-1,CASSFLSGGTTGTSGNNEQFF
few,TRBV21-1,TRBJ2-3,CASSNLDRETDTQYF
-,TRBV4-1,TRBJ2-7,CASSQDRGLAGRGTYEQYF
few,TRBV27,TRBJ2-2,CASSWDRRNTGELFF
-,TRBV5-6,TRBJ2-1,CASSLVREGQGEQFF